The sequence of this T cell receptor beta chain was determined in a study of blood T cell repertoires in COVID-19 (TCRdb year 2020). Regarding the complete study: The collaborator samples originated in the United States, Italy and Spain and spanned the acute and convalescent phases of COVID-19. The dataset comprised deeply sampled blood TCRbeta repertoires from subjects exposed to, actively infected with, or recovered from COVID-19. Nearly every sample came with metadata listing a de-identified subject ID, COVID-19 status, age in years and sex. The material from the prospective study consisted of cDNA or gDNA derived from T cells, B-cell-depleted T cells, or PBMCs. HLA class I and class II types, where available, came from metadata supplied by the sample provider rather than from assay-based typing. The samples were drawn from the first 160 participants of the ongoing ImmuneRACE study and from about 1,200 subjects provided by 6 global collaborators. The repertoires were made available in a free public database intended to serve as a resource for research on the immune response to SARS-CoV-2. Broader findings and caveats from the paper: The amount of clinical and demographic metadata varied by source and participant and was provided uncurated.

Notes on this clone: Its antigen has not been determined. Base quality data are lacking; no much larger clone is found one base away.

Each collaborating institution followed its own protocols to collect whole blood in K2EDTA tubes. Collaborator samples were shipped for TCRbeta analysis as frozen whole blood, isolated PBMCs, or DNA extracted from either sample type. TCRbeta CDR3 regions were amplified from genomic DNA by means of the immunoSEQ Assay, a bias-controlled multiplex PCR. The original methods were these. The number of nucleated cells in each sample was estimated from the amplification of reference gene primers within the assay. Sequence reads were collapsed and filtered to measure the absolute abundance of every unique TCRbeta CDR3 rearrangement. For each sample, productive Simpson clonality was calculated as the square root of Simpson's diversity index across productive rearrangements. Drawn from immuneACCESS, this table holds only the in-frame rearrangements with V and J called that TCRdb kept. Clones are partly lost; checked studies trace under half to an unresolved V gene and leave the rest unexplained. The DNA gave D and trimming, while V, J and clone size come from that table. The sample profile shows roughly 72,000 clones; around 89% of them were found once. The top ten constitute approximately 19% of the sample.

V is clipped by 2 bases and J by 7 bases, and the sequence between their germline boundaries is 14 bases long. The germline V gene (reference sequence) provides CDR1 SGHAT and CDR2 FQDESV. The CDR3 has 15 amino acids, counting the end cysteine and phenylalanine. The read is trimmed to its CDR3 DNA, 45 bases read in frame from base 1. The chain employs TRBV11-1 and TRBJ1-4; no D gene is confidently identified. This receptor was obtained from a human donor in a cohort sampled during active COVID-19. The specimen sequenced was peripheral blood. The nucleotide sequence reads TGTGCCAGCAGCTTAACGTGGTCGGGAGGTGAAAAACTGTTTTTT. This yields the protein CASSLTWSGGEKLFF.